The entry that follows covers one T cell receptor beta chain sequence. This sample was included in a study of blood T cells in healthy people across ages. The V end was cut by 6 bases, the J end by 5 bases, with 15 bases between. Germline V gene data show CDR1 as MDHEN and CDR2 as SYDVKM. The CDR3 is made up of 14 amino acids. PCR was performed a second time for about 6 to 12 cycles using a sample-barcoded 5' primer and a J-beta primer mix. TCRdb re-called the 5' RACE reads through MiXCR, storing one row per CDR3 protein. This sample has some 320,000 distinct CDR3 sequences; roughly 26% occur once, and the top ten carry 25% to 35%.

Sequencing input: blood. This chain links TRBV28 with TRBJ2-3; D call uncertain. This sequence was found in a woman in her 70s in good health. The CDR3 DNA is TGTGCCAGCAGCCTAAAGTGGTCGGGAGATACGCAGTATTTT. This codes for CASSLKWSGDTQYF.